This T cell receptor beta chain came from a study of blood T cell repertoires in COVID-19. Study summary: Acute-phase and convalescent COVID-19 samples originated in the United States, Italy and Spain. Sample material is recorded as cDNA or gDNA derived from T cells, B-cell-depleted T cells, or PBMCs.

V was pared by 1 base and J by 7 bases, with 4 bases of the junction left unmatched. CDR3 length equals 14 residues. The germline V gene encodes CDR1 KGHDR and CDR2 SFDVKD. The authors' processing: Reference gene primers were amplified, and this amplification served to estimate nucleated cell counts. Here immunoSEQ multiplex PCR was the method, and the copy in TCRdb shows in-frame clones only, minus some. For V, J and clone size, that table is used; D and trimming come from the DNA. The repertoire holds roughly 100,000 clones, with approximately 84% as singletons. The chain carries TRBV24-1 and TRBJ1-2; TRBD1 matches 8 bases. This TCR came from a human donor in a cohort sampled during active COVID-19. The sample consisted of peripheral blood. CDR3 nucleotide sequence: TGTGCCACCAGTGATTTAGGGACAGGCGTTGGCTACACCTTC. Encoded protein: CATSDLGTGVGYTF.